This entry describes one T cell receptor beta chain. This table comes from immunoSEQ multiplex PCR, and its TCRdb copy is limited to in-frame clones, with some not included. The profile shows about 190,000 clones, roughly nine tenths of them singletons. This specimen belongs to a study of control samples from healthy donors and cancer patients. The sample consisted of blood. The receptor comes from a man aged 25 to 40 in good health.

The CDR3 spells CSVEDLRGLADTQYF. As DNA, the CDR3 is TGCAGCGTTGAAGATCTGAGGGGTTTAGCAGATACGCAGTATTTT. V usage is TRBV29-1 and J usage is TRBJ2-3, with D tentatively TRBD1 or TRBD2 (5 bases each). This CDR3 contains 15 residues. Germline V gene lookup returns CDR1 SQVTM and CDR2 ANQGSEA. V was shortened by 0 bases and J by 4 bases, with 14 bases between the two germline ends.